This T cell receptor (beta chain) derives from a study of identical twins. Points from the study as a whole: There were fewer insertions in abundant cord blood beta clonotypes, but memory repertoires showed no such pattern.

There are a few counts of this clonotype. Its specificity is unknown. The CDR3 contains 15 residues. The germline V gene encodes CDR1 DFQATT and CDR2 SNEGSKA (reference sequence). V dropped 1 base and J dropped 0 bases, with 13 bases sitting between them. MiXCR, applied by TCRdb to the 5' RACE reads, yields one record per CDR3 protein. The sample records 1.5 million to 2 million distinct CDR3 sequences, under 35% being singletons. Sequenced sample: cord blood. The chain carries TRBV20-1 and TRBJ2-7; D is possibly TRBD1 (6 bases). The origin of this receptor is a newborn girl in good health. The CDR3 region is CSARVRTVSSYEQYF. The CDR3 nucleotides are TGCAGTGCTAGAGTACGGACAGTTAGCTCCTACGAGCAGTACTTC.